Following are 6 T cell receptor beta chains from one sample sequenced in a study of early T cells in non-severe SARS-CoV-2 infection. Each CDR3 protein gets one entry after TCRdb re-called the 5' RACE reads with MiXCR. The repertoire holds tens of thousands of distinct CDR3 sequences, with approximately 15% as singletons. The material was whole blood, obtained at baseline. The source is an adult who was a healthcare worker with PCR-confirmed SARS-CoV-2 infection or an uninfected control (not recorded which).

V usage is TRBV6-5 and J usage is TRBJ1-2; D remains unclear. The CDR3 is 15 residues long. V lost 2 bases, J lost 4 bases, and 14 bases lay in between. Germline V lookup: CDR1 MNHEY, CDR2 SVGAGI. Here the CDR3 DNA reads TGTGCCAGCAGTTACAGCGCGCAAGGGTCCTATGGCTACACCTTC. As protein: CASSYSAQGSYGYTF.

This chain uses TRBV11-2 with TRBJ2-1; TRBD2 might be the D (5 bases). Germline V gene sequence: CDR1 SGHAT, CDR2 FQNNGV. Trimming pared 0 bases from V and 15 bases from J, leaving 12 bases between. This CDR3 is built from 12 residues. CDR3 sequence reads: CASSLDGLQPFF. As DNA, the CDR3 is TGTGCCAGCAGCTTAGACGGACTGCAGCCGTTCTTC.

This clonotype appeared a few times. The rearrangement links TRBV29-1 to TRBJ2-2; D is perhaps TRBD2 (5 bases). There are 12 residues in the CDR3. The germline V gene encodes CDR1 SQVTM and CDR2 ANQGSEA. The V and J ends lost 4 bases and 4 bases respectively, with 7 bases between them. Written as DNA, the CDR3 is TGCAGCGTTGCTAGCAGCACCGGGGAGCTGTTTTTT. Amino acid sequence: CSVASSTGELFF.

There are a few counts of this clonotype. The CDR3 DNA reads as TGTGCCACCGAGCGGGAGGGAGTCGAGCAGTACTTC. This gives the protein CATEREGVEQYF. V is TRBV24-1 and J is TRBJ2-7; TRBD2 matches at 10 bases. Looked up from germline, CDR1 is KGHDR and CDR2 is SFDVKD. The CDR3 covers 12 residues. The trim removed 9 bases at V and 6 bases at J, leaving 4 bases unmatched.

The CDR3 protein is CASKGYGYTF. CDR3 sequence (DNA): TGTGCCAGCAAGGGCTATGGCTACACCTTC. The gene calls are TRBV28 and TRBJ1-2; no reliable D call. The V gene lost 7 bases and the J gene lost 4 bases, with 4 bases spanning the gap. The CDR3 spans 10 residues. Germline values: CDR1 MDHEN, CDR2 SYDVKM.

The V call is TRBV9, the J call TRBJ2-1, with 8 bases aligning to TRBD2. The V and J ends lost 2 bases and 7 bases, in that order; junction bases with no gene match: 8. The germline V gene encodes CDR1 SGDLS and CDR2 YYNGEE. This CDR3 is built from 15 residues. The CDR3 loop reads CASSVGGRNGNEQFF. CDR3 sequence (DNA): TGTGCCAGCAGCGTCGGCGGGAGGAATGGAAATGAGCAGTTCTTC.